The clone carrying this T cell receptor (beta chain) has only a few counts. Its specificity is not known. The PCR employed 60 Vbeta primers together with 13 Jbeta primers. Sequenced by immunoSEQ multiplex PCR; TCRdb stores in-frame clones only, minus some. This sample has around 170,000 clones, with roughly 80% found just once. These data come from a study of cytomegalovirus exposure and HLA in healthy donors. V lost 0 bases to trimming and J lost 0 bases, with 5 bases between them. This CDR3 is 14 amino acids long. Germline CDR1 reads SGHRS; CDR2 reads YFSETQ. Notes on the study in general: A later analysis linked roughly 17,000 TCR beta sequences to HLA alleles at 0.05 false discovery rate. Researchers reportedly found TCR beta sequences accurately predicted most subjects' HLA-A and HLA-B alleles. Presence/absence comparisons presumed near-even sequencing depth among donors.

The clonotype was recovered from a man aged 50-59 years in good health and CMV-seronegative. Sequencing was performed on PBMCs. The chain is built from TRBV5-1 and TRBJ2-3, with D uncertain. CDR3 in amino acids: CASSLGTSTDTQYF. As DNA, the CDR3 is TGCGCCAGCAGCTTGGGTACTAGCACAGATACGCAGTATTTT. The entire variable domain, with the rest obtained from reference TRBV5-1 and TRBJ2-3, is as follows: KAGVTQTPRYLIKTRGQQVTLSCSPISGHRSVSWYQQTPGQGLQFLFEYFSETQRNKGNFPGRFSGRQFSNSRSEMNVSTLELGDSALYLCASSLGTSTDTQYFGPGTRLTVL.